The T cell receptor (beta chain) under discussion was sequenced for a study of T cells in tumors after PD-1 blockade. Study overall: Each patient got pembrolizumab 200 mg every 3 weeks or cemiplimab 350 mg every 2 weeks. Blood samples averaged around 110,000 templates (range about 23,000-260,000) and approximately 37,000 unique clonotypes.

This clone was seen only a few times. Its specificity is not known. TCRdb keeps only in-frame clones here, not all; method: immunoSEQ multiplex PCR. The sample includes tens of thousands of clones, roughly three quarters seen only once; the top ten take around 9.3%. The length of the CDR3 is 15 residues. Between the trimmed V and J ends, which lost 10 bases and 9 bases, there was a span of 27 bases. Germline V lookup: CDR1 LNHDA, CDR2 SQIVND (reference sequence). Overall study findings and caveats: About 41% of tumor TCR clonotypes were also found in blood.

This chain joins TRBV19 and TRBJ2-5; D is possibly TRBD1 (6 bases). The sample in question was PBMCs, obtained before anti-PD-1 therapy. The clonotype originates from a human donor with advanced basal cell or squamous cell carcinoma (not recorded which). As DNA, the CDR3 is TGTGCCACTCGGAAGGACAGTCTCCCGTGGGGGCCCCAGTACTTC. Its translation: CATRKDSLPWGPQYF.